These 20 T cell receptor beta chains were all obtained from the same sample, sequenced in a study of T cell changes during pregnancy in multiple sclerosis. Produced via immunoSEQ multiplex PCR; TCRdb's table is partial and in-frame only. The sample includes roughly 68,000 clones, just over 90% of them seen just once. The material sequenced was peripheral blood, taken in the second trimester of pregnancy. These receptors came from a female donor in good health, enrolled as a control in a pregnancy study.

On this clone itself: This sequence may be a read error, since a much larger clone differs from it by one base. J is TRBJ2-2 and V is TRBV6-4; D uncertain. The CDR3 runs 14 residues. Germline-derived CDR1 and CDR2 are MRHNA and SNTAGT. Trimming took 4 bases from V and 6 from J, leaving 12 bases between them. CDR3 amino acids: CASSGTLEAGELFF. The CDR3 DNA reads TGTGCCAGCAGTGGCACGCTTGAGGCCGGGGAGCTGTTTTTT.

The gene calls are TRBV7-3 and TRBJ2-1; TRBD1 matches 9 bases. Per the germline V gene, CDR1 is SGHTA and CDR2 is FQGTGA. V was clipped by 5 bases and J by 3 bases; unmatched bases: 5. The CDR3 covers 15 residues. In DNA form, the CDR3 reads TGTGCCAGCAGCCCGACAGGGGGGGACTACAATGAGCAGTTCTTC. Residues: CASSPTGGDYNEQFF.

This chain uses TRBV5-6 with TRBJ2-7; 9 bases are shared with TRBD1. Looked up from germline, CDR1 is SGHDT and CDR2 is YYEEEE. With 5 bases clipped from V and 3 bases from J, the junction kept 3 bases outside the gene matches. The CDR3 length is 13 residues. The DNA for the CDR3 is TGTGCCAGCAGGCCGACAGGGGGCTACGAGCAGTACTTC. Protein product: CASRPTGGYEQYF.

DNA for the CDR3: TGTGCCAGCAGCTCACGCGGGGTCCAAGAGACCCAGTACTTC. As protein: CASSSRGVQETQYF. The V gene is TRBV6-1, the J gene TRBJ2-5, with D tentatively TRBD2 (6 bases). The CDR3 is 14 amino acids. Trimming removed 6 bases from V and 1 base from J, with 12 bases in between. The germline V gene has CDR1 MNHNS and CDR2 SASEGT.

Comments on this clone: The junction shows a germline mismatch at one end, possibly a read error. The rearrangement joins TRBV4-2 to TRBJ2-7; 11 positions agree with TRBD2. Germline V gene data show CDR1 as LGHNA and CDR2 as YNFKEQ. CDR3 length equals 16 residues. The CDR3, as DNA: TGTGCCAGCAGCCAAGTGCCGGGACTAGCGGTCCGTCCGGACCAATTC. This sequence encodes CASSQVPGLAVRPDQF.

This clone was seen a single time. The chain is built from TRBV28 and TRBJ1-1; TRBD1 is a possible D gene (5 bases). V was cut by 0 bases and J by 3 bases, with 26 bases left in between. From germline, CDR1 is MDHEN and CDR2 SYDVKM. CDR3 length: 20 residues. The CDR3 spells CASSLWVFVGQGMSDTEAFF. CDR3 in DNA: TGTGCCAGCAGTTTATGGGTTTTTGTGGGGCAGGGTATGTCGGACACTGAAGCTTTCTTT.

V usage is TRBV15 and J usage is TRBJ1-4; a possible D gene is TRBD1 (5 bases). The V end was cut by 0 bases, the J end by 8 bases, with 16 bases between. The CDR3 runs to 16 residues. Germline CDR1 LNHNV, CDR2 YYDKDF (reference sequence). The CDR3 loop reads CATSRESGSGGEKLFF. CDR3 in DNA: TGTGCCACCAGCAGAGAATCAGGGTCTGGAGGGGAAAAACTGTTTTTT. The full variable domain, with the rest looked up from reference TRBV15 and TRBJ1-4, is DAMVIQNPRYQVTQFGKPVTLSCSQTLNHNVMYWYQQKSSQAPKLLFHYYDKDFNNEADTPDNFQSRRPNTSFCFLDIRSPGLGDTAMYLCATSRESGSGGEKLFFGSGTQLSVL.

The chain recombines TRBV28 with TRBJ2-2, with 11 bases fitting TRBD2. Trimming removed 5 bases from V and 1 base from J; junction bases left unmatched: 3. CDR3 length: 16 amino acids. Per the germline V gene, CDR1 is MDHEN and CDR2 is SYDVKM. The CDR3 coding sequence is TGTGCCAGCAGTCCGGGGACTAGCGGGAACACCGGGGAGCTGTTTTTT. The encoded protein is CASSPGTSGNTGELFF.

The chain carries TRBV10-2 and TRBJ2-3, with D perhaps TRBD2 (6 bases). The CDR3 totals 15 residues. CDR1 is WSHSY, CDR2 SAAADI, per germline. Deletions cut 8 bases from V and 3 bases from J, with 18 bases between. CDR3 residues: CASLPGRGETDTQYF. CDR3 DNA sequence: TGCGCCAGCCTCCCCGGGCGGGGAGAGACAGATACGCAGTATTTT.

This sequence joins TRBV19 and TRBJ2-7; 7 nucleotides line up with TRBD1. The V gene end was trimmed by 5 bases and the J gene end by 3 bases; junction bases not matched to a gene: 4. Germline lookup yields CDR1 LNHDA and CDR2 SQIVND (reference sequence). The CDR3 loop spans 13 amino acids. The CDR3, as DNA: TGTGCCAGTAGTGAACGACAGGGCTACGAGCAGTACTTC. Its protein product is CASSERQGYEQYF.

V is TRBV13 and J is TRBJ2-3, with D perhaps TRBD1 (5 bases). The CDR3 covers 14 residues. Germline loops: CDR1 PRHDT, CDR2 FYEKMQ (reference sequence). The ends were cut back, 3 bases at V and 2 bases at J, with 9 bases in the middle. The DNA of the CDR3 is TGTGCCAGCAGCTTCGACAGTATCACAGATACGCAGTATTTT. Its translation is CASSFDSITDTQYF.

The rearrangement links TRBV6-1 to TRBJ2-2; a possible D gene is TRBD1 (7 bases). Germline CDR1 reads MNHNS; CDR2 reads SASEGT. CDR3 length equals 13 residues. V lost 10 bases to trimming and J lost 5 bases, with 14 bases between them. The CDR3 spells CATGDSETGELFF. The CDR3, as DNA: TGTGCCACGGGGGACAGTGAGACCGGGGAGCTGTTTTTT.

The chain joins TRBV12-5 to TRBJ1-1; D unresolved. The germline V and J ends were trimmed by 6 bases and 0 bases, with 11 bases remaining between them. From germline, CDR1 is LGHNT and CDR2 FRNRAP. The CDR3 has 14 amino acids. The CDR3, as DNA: TGTGCTAGTGGGTCTCGGGTACTGAACACTGAAGCTTTCTTT. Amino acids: CASGSRVLNTEAFF.

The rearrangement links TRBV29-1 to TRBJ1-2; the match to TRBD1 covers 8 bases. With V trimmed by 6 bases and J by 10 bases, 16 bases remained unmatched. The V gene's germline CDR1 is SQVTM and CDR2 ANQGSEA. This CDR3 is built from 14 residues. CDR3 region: CSVRSTGGVIDYTF. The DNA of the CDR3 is TGCAGCGTCAGATCAACAGGGGGAGTGATTGACTACACCTTC.

The CDR3 region has the DNA TGCGCCAGCAGCCAAGACTCTTTAGCGGGGTACAATGAGCAGTTCTTC. Translated, it gives CASSQDSLAGYNEQFF. V is TRBV4-3 and J is TRBJ2-1, with 8 bases that match TRBD2. The germline CDR1 and CDR2 sequences are LGHNA and YSLEER. The trim removed 0 bases at V and 4 bases at J, leaving 5 bases unmatched. The CDR3 runs to 16 residues.

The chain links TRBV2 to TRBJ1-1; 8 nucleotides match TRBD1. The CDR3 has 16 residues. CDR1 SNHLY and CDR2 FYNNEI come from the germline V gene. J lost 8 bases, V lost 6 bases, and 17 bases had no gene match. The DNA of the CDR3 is TGTGCCAGCAGGGACAGGGCCTCTCCCCGGGGGGTCGAAGCTTTCTTT. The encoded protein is CASRDRASPRGVEAFF.

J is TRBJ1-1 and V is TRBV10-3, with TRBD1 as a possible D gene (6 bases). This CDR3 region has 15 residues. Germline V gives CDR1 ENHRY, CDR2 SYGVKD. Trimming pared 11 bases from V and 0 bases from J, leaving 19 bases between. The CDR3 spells CASKGQPMMNTEAFF. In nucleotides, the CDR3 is TGTGCCTCCAAAGGACAGCCGATGATGAACACTGAAGCTTTCTTT.

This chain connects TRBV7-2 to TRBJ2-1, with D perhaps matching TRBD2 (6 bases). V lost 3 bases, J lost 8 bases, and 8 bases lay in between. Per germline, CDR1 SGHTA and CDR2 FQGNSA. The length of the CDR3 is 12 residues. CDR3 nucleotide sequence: TGTGCCAGCAGCTTTTCGGGGGATGAGCAGTTCTTC. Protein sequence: CASSFSGDEQFF.

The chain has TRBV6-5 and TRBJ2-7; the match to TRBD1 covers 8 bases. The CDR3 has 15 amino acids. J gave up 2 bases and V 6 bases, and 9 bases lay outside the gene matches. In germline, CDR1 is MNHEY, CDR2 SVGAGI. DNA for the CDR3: TGTGCCAGCAGGAGAGCTGACAGGGGCGCCTACGAGCAGTACTTC. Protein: CASRRADRGAYEQYF.

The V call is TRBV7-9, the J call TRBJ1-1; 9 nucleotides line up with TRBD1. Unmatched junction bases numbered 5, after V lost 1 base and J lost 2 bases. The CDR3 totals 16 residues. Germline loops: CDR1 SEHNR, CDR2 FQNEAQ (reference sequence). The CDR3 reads CASSLGDRGINTEAFF. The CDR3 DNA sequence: TGTGCCAGCAGCTTAGGTGACAGGGGGATTAACACTGAAGCTTTCTTT.